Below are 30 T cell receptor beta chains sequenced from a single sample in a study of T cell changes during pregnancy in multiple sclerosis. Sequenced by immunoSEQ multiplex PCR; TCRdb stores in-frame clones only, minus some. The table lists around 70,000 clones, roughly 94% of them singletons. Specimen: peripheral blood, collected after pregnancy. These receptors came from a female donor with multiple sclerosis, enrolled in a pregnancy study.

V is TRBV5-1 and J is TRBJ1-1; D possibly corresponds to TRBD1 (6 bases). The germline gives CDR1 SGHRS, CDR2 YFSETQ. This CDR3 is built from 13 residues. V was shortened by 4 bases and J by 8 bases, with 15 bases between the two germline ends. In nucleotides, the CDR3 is TGCGCCAGCAGCCGAGCAGGGGCAGGCGAAGCTTTCTTT. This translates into CASSRAGAGEAFF.

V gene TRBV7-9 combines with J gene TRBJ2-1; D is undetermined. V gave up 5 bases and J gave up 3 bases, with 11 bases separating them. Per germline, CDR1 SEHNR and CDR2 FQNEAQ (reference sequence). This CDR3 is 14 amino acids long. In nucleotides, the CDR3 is TGTGCCAGCAGCGCCGACTCCTTCTACAATGAGCAGTTCTTC. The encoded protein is CASSADSFYNEQFF.

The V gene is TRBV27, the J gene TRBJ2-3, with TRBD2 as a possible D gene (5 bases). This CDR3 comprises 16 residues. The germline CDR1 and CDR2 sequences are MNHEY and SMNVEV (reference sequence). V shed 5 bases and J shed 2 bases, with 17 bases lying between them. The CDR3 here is CASSASVGELTDTQYF. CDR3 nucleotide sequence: TGTGCCAGCAGTGCCTCCGTGGGAGAACTCACAGATACGCAGTATTTT.

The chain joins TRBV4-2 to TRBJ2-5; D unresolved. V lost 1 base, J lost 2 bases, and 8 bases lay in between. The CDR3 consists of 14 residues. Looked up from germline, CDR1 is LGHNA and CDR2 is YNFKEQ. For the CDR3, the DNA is TGTGCCAGCAGCCAAGCACAAATTCAAGAGACCCAGTACTTC. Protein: CASSQAQIQETQYF.

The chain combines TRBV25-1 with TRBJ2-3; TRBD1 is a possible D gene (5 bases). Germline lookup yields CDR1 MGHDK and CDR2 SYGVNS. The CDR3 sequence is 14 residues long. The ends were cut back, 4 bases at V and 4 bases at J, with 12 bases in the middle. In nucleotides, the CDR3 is TGTGCCAGCAGTGCCCCAGGGCCATCAGATACGCAGTATTTT. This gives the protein CASSAPGPSDTQYF.

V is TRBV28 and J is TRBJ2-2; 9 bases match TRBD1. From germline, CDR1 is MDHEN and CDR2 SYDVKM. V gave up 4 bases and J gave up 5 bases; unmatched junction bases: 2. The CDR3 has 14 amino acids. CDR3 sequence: CASSSGQGTGELFF. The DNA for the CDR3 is TGTGCCAGCAGTTCGGGACAGGGTACCGGGGAGCTGTTTTTT.

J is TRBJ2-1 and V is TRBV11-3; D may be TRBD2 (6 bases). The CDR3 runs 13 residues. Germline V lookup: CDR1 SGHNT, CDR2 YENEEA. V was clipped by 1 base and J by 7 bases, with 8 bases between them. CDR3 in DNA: TGTGCCAGCAGCTTAGGGACTAATAATGAGCAGTTCTTC. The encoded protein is CASSLGTNNEQFF.

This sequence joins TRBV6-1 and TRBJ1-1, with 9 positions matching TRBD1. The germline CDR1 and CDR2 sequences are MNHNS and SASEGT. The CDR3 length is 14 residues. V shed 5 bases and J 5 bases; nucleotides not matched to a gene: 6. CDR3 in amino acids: CASSTGGAETEAFF. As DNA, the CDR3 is TGTGCCAGCAGTACAGGGGGCGCTGAAACTGAAGCTTTCTTT.

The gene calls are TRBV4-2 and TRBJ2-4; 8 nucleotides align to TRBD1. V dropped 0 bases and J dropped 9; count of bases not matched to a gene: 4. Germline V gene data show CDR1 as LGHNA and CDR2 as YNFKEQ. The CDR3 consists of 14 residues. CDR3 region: CASSQETGEGIQYF. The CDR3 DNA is TGTGCCAGCAGCCAAGAGACAGGGGAAGGCATTCAGTACTTC.

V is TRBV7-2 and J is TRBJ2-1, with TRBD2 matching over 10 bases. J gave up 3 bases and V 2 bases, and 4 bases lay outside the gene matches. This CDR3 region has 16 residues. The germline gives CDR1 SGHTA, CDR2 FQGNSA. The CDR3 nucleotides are TGTGCCAGCAGCTTAACCGGGACTAGCGTCTACAATGAGCAGTTCTTC. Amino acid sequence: CASSLTGTSVYNEQFF.

The CDR3 loop is CASSLGFSGGRGTQYF. In DNA, the CDR3 is TGTGCCAGCAGCTTAGGGTTTAGCGGGGGTAGGGGGACCCAGTACTTC. V usage is TRBV7-2 and J usage is TRBJ2-5; 9 bases align to TRBD2. The CDR3 runs 16 residues. CDR1 and CDR2 (germline): SGHTA, FQGNSA. The V segment lost 1 base and the J segment 7 bases; nucleotides outside the gene matches: 10.

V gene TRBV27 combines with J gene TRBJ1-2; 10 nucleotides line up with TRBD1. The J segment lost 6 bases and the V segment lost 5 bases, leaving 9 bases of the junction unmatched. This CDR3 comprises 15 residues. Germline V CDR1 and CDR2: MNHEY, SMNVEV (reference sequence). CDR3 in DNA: TGTGCCAGCAGTGACCCGGGACAGGGGTTGGATGGCTACACCTTC. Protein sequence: CASSDPGQGLDGYTF.

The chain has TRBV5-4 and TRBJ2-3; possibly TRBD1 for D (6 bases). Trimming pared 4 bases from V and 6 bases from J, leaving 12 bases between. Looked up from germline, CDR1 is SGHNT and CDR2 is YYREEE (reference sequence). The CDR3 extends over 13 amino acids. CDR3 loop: CASSQDREDTQYF. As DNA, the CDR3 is TGTGCCAGCAGCCAGGACAGAGAGGATACGCAGTATTTT.

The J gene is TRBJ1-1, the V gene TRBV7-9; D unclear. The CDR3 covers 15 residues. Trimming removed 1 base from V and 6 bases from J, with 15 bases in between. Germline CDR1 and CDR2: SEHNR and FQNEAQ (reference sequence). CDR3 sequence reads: CASSLVLAVPSEAFF. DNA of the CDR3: TGTGCCAGCAGCTTAGTTTTGGCGGTACCTTCTGAAGCTTTCTTT.

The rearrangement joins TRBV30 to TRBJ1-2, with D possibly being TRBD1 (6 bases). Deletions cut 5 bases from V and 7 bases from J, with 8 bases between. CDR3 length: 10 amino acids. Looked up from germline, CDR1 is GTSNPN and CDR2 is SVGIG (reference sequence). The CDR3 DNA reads TGTGCCTGGGGACAGCGTGGCTACACCTTC. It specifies CAWGQRGYTF.

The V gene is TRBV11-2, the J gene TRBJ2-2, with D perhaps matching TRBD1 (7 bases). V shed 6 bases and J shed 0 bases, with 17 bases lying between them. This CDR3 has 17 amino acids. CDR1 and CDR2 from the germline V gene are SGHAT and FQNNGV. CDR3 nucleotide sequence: TGTGCCAGCAGTTTCGACAGGGAGGCAGCGAACACCGGGGAGCTGTTTTTT. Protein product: CASSFDREAANTGELFF.

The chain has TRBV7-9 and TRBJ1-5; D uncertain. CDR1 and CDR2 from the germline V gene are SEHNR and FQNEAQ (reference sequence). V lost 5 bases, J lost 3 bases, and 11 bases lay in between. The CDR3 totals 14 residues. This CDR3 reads CASSLSVPNQPQHF. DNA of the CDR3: TGTGCCAGCAGCCTCTCGGTCCCCAATCAGCCCCAGCATTTT.

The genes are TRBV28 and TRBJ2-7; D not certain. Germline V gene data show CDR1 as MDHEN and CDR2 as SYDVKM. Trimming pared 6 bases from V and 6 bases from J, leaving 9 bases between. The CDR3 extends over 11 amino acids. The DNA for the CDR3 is TGTGCCAGCAGCCCGGTCGGCGAGCAGTACTTC. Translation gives CASSPVGEQYF.

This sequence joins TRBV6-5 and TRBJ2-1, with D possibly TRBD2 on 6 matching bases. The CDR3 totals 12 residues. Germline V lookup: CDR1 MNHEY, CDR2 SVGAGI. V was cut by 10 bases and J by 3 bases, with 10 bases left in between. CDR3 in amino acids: CATGVGYNEQFF. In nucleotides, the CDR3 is TGTGCCACGGGAGTTGGCTACAATGAGCAGTTCTTC.

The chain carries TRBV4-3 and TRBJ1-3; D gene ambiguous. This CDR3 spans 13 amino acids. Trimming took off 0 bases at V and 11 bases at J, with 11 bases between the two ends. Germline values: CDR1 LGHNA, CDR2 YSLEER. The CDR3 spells CASSQEFQFPIYF. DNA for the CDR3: TGCGCCAGCAGCCAAGAATTCCAGTTCCCCATATATTTT.

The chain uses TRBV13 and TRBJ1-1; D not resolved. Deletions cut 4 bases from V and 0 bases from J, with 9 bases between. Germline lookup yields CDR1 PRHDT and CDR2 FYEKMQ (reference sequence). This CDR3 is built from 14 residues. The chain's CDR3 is CASSSGSLNTEAFF. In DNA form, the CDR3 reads TGTGCCAGCAGCTCGGGAAGCCTGAACACTGAAGCTTTCTTT.

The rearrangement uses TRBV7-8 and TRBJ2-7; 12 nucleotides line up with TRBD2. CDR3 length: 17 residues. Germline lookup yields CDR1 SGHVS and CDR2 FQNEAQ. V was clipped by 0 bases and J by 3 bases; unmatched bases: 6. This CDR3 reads CASSLARLAGGYYEQYF. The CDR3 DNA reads TGTGCCAGCAGCTTAGCGAGGCTAGCGGGGGGGTACTACGAGCAGTACTTC.

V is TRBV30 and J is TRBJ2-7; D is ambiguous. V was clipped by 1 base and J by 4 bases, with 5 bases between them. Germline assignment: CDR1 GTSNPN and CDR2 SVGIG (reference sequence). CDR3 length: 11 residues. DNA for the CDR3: TGTGCCTGGAGTGGTGCGTACGAGCAGTACTTC. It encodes CAWSGAYEQYF. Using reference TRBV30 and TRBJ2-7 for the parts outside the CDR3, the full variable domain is SQTIHQWPATLVQPVGSPLSLECTVEGTSNPNLYWYRQAAGRGLQLLFYSVGIGQISSEVPQNLSASRPQDRQFILSSKKLLLSDSGFYLCAWSGAYEQYFGPGTRLTVT.

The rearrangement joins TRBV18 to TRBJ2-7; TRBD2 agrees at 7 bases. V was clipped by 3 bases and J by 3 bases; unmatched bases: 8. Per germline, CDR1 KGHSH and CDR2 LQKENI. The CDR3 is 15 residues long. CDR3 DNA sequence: TGTGCCAGCTCACCCGCCGGGACGGGAGGCTACGAGCAGTACTTC. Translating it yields CASSPAGTGGYEQYF.

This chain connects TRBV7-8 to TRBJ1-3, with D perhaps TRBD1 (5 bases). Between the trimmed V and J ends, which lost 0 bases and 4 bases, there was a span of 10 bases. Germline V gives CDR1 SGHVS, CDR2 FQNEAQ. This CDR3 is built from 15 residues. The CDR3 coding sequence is TGTGCCAGCAGCTTAGCAAAGGGGCCAGGAAACACCATATATTTT. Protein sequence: CASSLAKGPGNTIYF.

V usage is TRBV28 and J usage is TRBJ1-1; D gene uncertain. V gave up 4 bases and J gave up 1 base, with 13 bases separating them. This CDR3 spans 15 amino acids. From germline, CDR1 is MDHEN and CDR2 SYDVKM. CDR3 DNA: TGTGCCAGCAGTTCCCCAAGCTCACCGAACACTGAAGCTTTCTTT. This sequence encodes CASSSPSSPNTEAFF.

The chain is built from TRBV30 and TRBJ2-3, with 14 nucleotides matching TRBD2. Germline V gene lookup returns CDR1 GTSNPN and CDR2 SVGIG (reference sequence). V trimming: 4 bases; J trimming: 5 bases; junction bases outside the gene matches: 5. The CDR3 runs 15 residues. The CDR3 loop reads CAWTRLAGGIDTQYF. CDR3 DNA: TGTGCCTGGACGAGACTAGCGGGGGGGATAGATACGCAGTATTTT.

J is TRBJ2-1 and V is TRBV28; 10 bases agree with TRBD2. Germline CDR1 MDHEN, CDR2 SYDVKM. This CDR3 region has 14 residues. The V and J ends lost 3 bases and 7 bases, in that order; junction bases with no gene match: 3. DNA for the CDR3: TGTGCCAGCAGTTTGGAACTAGCGGGAAATGAGCAGTTCTTC. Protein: CASSLELAGNEQFF.

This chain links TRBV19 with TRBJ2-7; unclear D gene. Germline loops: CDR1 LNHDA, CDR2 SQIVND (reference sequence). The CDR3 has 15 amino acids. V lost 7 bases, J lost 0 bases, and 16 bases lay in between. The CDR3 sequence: CASNDGGLFSYEQYF. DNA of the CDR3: TGTGCCAGTAACGACGGCGGCCTCTTCTCCTACGAGCAGTACTTC.

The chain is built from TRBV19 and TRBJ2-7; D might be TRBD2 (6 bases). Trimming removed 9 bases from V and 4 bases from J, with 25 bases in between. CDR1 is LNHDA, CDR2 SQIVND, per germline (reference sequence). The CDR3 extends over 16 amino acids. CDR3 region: CASSRGDGSFAYEQYF. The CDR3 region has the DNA TGTGCCAGCAGTCGTGGGGACGGGAGCTTCGCTTACGAGCAGTACTTC.